This TCR beta chain was identified in a study of blood T cell repertoires in COVID-19. Study at large: Researchers got acute and convalescent COVID-19 samples from the United States, Italy and Spain. Sample material is recorded as cDNA or gDNA derived from T cells, B-cell-depleted T cells, or PBMCs.

TCRdb's table, derived via immunoSEQ multiplex PCR, lists solely in-frame clones and lacks some. The table has 40,000 to 45,000 clones, roughly 90% seen once. The specimen sequenced was peripheral blood. The TCR comes from a man between 45 and 60 years old with active COVID-19.

The CDR3 DNA reads as TGTGCCAGCAGCTTTCAGGGGGCTTATGGCTACACCTTC. Amino acids: CASSFQGAYGYTF. The rearrangement joins TRBV7-9 to TRBJ1-2, with 8 nucleotides matching TRBD1. The germline V gene encodes CDR1 SEHNR and CDR2 FQNEAQ (reference sequence). The CDR3 loop spans 13 amino acids. The junction had 2 bases not matched to a gene; V was cut back by 3 bases and J by 5 bases.